This TCR beta chain was documented in a study of memory CD4+ T cells and cytomegalovirus serostatus. The table came from immunoSEQ multiplex PCR; TCRdb's copy has only in-frame clones and leaves some out. Of about 50,000 clones listed, 60% to 85% are singletons. For this clone: Its cognate antigen is unknown.

Germline CDR1 reads SGHRS; CDR2 reads YFSETQ. This CDR3 spans 16 amino acids. Unmatched junction bases numbered 6, after V lost 1 base and J lost 1 base. The sort gate was single viable CD3+CD4+CD8-CD45RO+ cells for memory CD4+ T cells. Overall study results and limits: CD4+ memory repertoires contained about 40% of the roughly 150 reported CMV TCRbeta sequences.

The sequenced material came from memory CD4+ T cells from blood. The gene calls are TRBV5-1 and TRBJ2-5, with 8 nucleotides matching TRBD2. This TCR derives from an adult in good health and CMV-seronegative. The CDR3 sequence is CASSLIAGGVQETQYF. CDR3 DNA: TGCGCCAGCAGCTTGATCGCGGGGGGTGTCCAAGAGACCCAGTACTTC.